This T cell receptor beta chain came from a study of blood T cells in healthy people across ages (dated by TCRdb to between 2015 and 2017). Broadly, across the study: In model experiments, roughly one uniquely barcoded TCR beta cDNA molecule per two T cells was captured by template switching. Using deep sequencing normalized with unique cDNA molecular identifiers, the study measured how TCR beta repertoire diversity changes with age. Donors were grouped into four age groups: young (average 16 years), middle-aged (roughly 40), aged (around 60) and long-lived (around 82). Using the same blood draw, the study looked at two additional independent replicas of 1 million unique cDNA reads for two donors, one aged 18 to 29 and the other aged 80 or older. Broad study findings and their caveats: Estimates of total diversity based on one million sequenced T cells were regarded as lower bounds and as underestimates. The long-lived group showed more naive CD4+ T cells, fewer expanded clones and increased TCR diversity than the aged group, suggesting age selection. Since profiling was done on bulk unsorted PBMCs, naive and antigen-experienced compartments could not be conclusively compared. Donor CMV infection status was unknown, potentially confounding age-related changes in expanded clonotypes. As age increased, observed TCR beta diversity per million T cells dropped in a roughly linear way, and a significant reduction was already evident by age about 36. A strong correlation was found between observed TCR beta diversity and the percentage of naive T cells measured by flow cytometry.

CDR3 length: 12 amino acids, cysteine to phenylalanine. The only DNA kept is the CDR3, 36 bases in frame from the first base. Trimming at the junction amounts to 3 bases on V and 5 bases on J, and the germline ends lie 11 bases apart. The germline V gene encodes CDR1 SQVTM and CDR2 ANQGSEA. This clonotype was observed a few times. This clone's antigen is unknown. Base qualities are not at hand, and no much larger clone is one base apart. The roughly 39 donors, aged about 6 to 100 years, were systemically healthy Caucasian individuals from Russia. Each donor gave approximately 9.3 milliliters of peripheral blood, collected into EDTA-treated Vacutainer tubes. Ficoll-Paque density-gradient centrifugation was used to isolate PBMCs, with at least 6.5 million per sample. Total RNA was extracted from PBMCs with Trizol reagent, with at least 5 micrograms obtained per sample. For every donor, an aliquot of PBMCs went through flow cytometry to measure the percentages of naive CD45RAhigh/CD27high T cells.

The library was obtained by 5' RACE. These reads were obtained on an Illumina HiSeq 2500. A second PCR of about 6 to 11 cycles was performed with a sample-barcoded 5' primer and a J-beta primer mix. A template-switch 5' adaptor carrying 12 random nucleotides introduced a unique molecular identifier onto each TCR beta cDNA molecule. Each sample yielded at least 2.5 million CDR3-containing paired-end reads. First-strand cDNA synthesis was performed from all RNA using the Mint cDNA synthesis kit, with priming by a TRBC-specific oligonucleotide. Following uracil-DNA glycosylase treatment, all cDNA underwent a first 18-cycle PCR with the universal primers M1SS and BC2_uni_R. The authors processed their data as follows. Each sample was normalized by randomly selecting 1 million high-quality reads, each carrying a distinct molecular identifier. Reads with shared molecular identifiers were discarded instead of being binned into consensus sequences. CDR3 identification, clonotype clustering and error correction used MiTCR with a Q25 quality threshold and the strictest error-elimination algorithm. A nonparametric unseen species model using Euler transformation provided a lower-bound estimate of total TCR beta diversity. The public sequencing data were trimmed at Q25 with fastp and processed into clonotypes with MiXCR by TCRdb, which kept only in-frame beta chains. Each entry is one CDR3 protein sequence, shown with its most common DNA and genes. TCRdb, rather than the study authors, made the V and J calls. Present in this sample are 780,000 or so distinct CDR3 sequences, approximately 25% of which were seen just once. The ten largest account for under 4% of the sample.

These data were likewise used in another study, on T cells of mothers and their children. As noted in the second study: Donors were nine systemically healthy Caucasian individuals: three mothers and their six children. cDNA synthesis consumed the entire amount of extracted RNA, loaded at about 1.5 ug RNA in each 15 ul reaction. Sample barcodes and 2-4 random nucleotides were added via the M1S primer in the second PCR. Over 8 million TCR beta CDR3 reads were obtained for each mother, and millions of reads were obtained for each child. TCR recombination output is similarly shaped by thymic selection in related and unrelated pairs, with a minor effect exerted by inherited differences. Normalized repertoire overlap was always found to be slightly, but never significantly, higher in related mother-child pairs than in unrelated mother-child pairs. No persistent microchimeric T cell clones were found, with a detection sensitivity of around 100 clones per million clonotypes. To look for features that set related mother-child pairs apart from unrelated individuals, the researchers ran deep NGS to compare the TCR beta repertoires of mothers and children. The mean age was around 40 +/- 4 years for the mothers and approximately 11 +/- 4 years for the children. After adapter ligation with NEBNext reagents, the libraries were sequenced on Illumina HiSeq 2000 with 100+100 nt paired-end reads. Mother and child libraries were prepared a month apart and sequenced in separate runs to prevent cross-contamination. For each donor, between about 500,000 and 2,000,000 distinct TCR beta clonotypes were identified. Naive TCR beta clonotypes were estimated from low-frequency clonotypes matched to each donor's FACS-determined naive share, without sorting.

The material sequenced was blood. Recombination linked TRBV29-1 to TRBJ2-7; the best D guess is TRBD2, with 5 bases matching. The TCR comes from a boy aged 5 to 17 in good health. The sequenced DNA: TGCAGCGTTGATTTAGGAGGAGACGAGCAGTACTTC. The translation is CSVDLGGDEQYF.